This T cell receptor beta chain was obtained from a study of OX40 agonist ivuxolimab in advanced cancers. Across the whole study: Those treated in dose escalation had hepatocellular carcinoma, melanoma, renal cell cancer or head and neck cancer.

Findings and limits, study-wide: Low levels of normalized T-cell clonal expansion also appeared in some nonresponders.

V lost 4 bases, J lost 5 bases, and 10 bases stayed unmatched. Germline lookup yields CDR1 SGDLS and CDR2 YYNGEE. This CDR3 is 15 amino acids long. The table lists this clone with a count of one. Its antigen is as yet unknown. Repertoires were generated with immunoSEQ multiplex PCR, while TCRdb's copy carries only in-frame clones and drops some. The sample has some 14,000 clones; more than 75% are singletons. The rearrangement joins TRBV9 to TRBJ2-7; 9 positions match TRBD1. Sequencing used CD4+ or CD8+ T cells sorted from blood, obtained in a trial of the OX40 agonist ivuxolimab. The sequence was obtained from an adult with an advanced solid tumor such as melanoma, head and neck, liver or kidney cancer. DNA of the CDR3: TGTGCCAGCAGCCCTAGGGGGACAGGGTTTGACGAGCAGTACTTC. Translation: CASSPRGTGFDEQYF.